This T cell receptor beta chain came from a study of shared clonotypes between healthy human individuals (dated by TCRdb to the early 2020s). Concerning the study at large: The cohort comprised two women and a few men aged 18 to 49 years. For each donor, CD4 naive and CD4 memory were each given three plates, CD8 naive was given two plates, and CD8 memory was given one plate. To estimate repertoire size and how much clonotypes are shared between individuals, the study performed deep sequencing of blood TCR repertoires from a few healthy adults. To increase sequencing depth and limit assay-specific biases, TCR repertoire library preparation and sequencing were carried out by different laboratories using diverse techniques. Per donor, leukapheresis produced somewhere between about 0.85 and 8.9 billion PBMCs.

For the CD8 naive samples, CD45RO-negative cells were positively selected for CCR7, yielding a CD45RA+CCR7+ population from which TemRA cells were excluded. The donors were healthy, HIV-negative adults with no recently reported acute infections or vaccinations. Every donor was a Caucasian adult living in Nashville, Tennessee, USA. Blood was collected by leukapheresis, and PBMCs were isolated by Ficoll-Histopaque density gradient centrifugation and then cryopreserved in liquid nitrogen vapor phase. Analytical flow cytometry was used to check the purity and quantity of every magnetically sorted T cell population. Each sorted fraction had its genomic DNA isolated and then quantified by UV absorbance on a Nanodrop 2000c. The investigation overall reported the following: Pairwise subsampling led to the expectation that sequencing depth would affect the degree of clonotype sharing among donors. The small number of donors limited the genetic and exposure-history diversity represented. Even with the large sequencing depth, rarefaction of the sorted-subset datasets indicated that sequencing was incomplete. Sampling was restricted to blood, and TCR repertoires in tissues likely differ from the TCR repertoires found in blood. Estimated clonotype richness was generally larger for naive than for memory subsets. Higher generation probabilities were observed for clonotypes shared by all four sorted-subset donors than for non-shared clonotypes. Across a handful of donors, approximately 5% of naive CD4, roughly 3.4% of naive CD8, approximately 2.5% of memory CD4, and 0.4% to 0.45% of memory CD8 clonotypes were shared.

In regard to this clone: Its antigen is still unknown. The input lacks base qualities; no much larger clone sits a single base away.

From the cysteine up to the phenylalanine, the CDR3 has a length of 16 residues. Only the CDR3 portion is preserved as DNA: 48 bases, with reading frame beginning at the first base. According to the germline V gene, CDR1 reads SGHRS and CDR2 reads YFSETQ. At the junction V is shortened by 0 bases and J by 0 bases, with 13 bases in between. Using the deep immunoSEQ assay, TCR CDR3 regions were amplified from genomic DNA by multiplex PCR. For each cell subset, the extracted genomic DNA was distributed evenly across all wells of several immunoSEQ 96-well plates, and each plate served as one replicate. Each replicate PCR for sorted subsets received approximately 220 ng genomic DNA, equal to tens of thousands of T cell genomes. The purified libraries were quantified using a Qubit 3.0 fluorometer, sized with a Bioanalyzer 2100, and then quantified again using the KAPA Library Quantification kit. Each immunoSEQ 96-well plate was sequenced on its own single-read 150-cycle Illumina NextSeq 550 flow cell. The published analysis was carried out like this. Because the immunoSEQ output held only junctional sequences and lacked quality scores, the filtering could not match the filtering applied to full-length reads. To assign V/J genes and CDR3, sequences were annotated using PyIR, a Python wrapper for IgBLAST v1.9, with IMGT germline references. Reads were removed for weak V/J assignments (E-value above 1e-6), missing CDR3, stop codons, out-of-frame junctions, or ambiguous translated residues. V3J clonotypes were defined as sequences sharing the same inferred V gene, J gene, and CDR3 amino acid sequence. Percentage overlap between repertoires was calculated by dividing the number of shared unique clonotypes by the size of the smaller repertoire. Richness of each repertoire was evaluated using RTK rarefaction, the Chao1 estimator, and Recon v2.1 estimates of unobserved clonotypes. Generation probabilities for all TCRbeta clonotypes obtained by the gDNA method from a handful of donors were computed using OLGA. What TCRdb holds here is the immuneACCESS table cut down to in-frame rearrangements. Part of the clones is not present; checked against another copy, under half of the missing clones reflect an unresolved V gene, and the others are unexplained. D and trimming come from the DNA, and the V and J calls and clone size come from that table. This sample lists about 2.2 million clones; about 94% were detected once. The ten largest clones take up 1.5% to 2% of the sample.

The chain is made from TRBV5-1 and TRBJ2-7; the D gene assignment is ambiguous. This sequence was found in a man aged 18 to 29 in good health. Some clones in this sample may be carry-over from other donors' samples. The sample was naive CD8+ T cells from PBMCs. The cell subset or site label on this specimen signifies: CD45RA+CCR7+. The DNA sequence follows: TGCGCCAGCAGCTTGGGAGTAACCCAGATCTCCTACGAGCAGTACTTC. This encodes CASSLGVTQISYEQYF.